This T cell receptor (beta chain) was retrieved from a study of blood T cell repertoires in COVID-19. Study in general: The samples span acute and convalescent COVID-19 from the United States, Italy and Spain. In each case, the material was cDNA or gDNA derived from T cells, B-cell-depleted T cells, or PBMCs.

The CDR3 length is 17 residues. Germline lookup yields CDR1 SGHVS and CDR2 FNYEAQ. J was trimmed by 2 bases and V by 1 base; bases with no gene match: 8. Original processing methods: Estimation of nucleated cell counts was performed using reference gene primer amplification. Generated by immunoSEQ multiplex PCR, the TCRdb table keeps only in-frame clones and is missing some. The V and J calls and the clone size are those of that table, but D and trimming were determined from the DNA. The sample shows approximately 300,000 clones, roughly 86% of them seen only once. J is TRBJ2-7 and V is TRBV7-6; 10 bases match TRBD1. This TCR was recovered from a woman between 45 and 60 years old with acute or convalescent COVID-19. The sample taken for sequencing was peripheral blood. The CDR3 nucleotides read TGTGCCAGCAGCTTAGGACAGGGGGCTAGTGGGGCCTACGAGCAGTACTTC. This codes for CASSLGQGASGAYEQYF.